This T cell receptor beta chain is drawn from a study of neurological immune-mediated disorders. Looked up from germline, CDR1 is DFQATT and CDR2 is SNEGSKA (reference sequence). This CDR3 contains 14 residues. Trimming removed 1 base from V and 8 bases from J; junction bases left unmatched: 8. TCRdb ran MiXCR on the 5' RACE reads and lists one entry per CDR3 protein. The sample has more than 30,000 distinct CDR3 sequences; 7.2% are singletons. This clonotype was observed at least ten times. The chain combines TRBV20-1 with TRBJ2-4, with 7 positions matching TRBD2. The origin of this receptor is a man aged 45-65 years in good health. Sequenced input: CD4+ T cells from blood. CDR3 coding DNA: TGCAGTGCTAGAGGGGCGGGAGCGCCGGACATTCAGTACTTC. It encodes CSARGAGAPDIQYF.